The 12 T cell receptor beta chains reported below all come from one sample, sequenced in a study of shared clonotypes between healthy human individuals. As defined, naive CD8 cells were CD45RO-negative and positively selected for CCR7, with terminally differentiated effector memory CD45RA+ cells excluded. Libraries were prepared by immunoSEQ multiplex PCR; TCRdb keeps only in-frame clonotypes and omits some of them. The sample holds roughly 650,000 clones, 96% seen once. The sample consisted of naive CD8+ T cells sorted from blood. The receptors shown here come from a woman in her 30s in good health.

The J gene is TRBJ1-1, the V gene TRBV7-9; D is ambiguous. The CDR3 consists of 17 residues. Trimming stripped 1 base from V and 8 bases from J, with 23 bases between. Per germline, CDR1 SEHNR and CDR2 FQNEAQ (reference sequence). The CDR3 DNA reads as TGTGCCAGCAGCTTAGAAAGTCCCGGGCCTCGGGGAGGAGAAGCTTTCTTT. Its protein is CASSLESPGPRGGEAFF.

V is TRBV27 and J is TRBJ1-5; the D gene is possibly TRBD1 (5 bases). Germline CDR1 is MNHEY and CDR2 is SMNVEV (reference sequence). CDR3 size: 17 residues. V gave up 4 bases and J gave up 3 bases, with 19 bases separating them. The CDR3 DNA sequence: TGTGCCAGCAGTTCCCTAGTAATCCCGGGACTCAATCAGCCCCAGCATTTT. Protein product: CASSSLVIPGLNQPQHF.

There are a few counts of this clone. This chain connects TRBV19 to TRBJ2-5; 9 nucleotides agree with TRBD1. J gave up 10 bases and V 6 bases, and 18 bases lay outside the gene matches. The length of the CDR3 is 16 residues. CDR1 and CDR2 from the germline V gene are LNHDA and SQIVND (reference sequence). CDR3 DNA: TGTGCCAGTAGCCACTTCGACGGGACAGGGCGAACCGTCCAGTACTTC. This encodes CASSHFDGTGRTVQYF. Full variable domain (rest looked up from reference TRBV19 and TRBJ2-5): DGGITQSPKYLFRKEGQNVTLSCEQNLNHDAMYWYRQDPGQGLRLIYYSQIVNDFQKGDIAEGYSVSREKKESFPLTVTSAQKNPTAFYLCASSHFDGTGRTVQYFGPGTRLLVL.

This clone was detected a few times. The rearrangement uses TRBV9 and TRBJ2-2, with D possibly being TRBD1 or TRBD2 (6 bases each). Germline V gives CDR1 SGDLS, CDR2 YYNGEE. CDR3 length: 15 residues. The V and J ends lost 6 bases and 4 bases respectively, with 16 bases between them. This CDR3 reads CASTNGGSSTGELFF. The CDR3 DNA reads as TGTGCCAGCACCAACGGGGGCAGCAGCACCGGGGAGCTGTTTTTT.

The chain recombines TRBV19 with TRBJ2-3; a weak D match, TRBD1 (5 bases). The CDR3 totals 16 residues. V lost 3 bases and J 3 bases, leaving 16 bases between the germline ends. The germline CDR1 and CDR2 sequences are LNHDA and SQIVND (reference sequence). CDR3: CASSIKVPGPTDTQYF. Written as DNA, the CDR3 is TGTGCCAGTAGTATTAAGGTGCCAGGGCCAACAGATACGCAGTATTTT.

The rearrangement joins TRBV2 to TRBJ2-7; 9 positions agree with TRBD1. Germline V gene data show CDR1 as SNHLY and CDR2 as FYNNEI. The CDR3 consists of 16 residues. V dropped 4 bases and J dropped 2; count of bases not matched to a gene: 9. DNA for the CDR3: TGTGCCAGCAGTGGACCCTCCGGGACAGGGACCTACGAGCAGTACTTC. This encodes CASSGPSGTGTYEQYF.

The chain combines TRBV7-9 with TRBJ2-5, with a tentative D call TRBD2 (5 bases). Per germline, CDR1 SEHNR and CDR2 FQNEAQ (reference sequence). This CDR3 comprises 15 residues. Trimming took 2 bases from V and 9 from J, leaving 19 bases between them. Here the CDR3 DNA reads TGTGCCAGCAGCTTAATGTTCTCGGACCCGCGGGCCCAGTACTTC. The encoded protein is CASSLMFSDPRAQYF.

The chain joins TRBV10-2 to TRBJ2-7, with D possibly TRBD2 on 5 matching bases. The CDR3 totals 14 residues. Germline CDR1 reads WSHSY; CDR2 reads SAAADI. Trimming shortened V by 7 bases and J by 0 bases, and 13 bases separated the two germline ends. The CDR3 sequence is CASNPLADSYEQYF. The CDR3 bases are TGCGCCAGCAACCCTCTAGCAGACTCCTACGAGCAGTACTTC.

The rearrangement uses TRBV5-1 and TRBJ2-3, with TRBD2 as a possible D gene (6 bases). This CDR3 spans 16 amino acids. The ends were cut back, 5 bases at V and 1 base at J, with 17 bases in the middle. CDR1 and CDR2 from the germline V gene are SGHRS and YFSETQ. The CDR3 reads CASSPCGGICTDTQYF. The CDR3 DNA reads TGCGCCAGCAGTCCCTGCGGCGGGATTTGCACAGATACGCAGTATTTT.

J is TRBJ1-2 and V is TRBV6-1; 8 nucleotides align to TRBD1. Germline V gene sequence: CDR1 MNHNS, CDR2 SASEGT. V lost 11 bases and J lost 4; bases outside the gene matches: 6. This CDR3 region has 12 residues. CDR3 in amino acids: CAVIDRGYGYTF. The CDR3 DNA follows: TGTGCCGTGATAGACAGGGGCTATGGCTACACCTTC.

The chain joins TRBV29-1 to TRBJ2-7; TRBD1 might be the D (7 bases). The V gene lost 7 bases and the J gene lost 3 bases, with 16 bases spanning the gap. This CDR3 is built from 13 residues. Germline CDR1 and CDR2: SQVTM and ANQGSEA. CDR3 coding DNA: TGCAGCGCCGGAGGCGGGACAGACTACGAGCAGTACTTC. The encoded protein is CSAGGGTDYEQYF.

V and J are TRBV2 and TRBJ1-1, with D possibly being TRBD1 (6 bases). Trimming cost V 5 bases and J 3 bases, with 13 bases left between them. CDR1 and CDR2 from the germline V gene are SNHLY and FYNNEI. CDR3 size: 14 residues. CDR3 residues: CASSPGTPDTEAFF. CDR3 DNA: TGTGCCAGCAGTCCCGGGACACCAGACACTGAAGCTTTCTTT. Together with reference TRBV2 and TRBJ1-1, the CDR3 gives the full variable domain: EPEVTQTPSHQVTQMGQEVILRCVPISNHLYFYWYRQILGQKVEFLVSFYNNEISEKSEIFDDQFSVERPDGSNFTLKIRSTKLEDSAMYFCASSPGTPDTEAFFGQGTRLTVV.